The text below deals with one T cell receptor beta chain. The source of the sample is a study of blood T cell repertoires in COVID-19. TCRdb's copy holds only in-frame clones and misses some; the assay was immunoSEQ multiplex PCR. The sample includes some 350,000 clones, approximately 88% of them seen just once. Recruitment covered 20 to 25 US areas and drew participants whose ages spanned about 18 to 90 years. The specimen was PBMCs or T cells enriched from blood (not recorded which). The TCR originated in a man between 25 and 39 years old who had recovered from COVID-19.

CDR3 amino acids: CASRRDRGPGTEAFF. The CDR3, as DNA: TGTGCCAGCAGACGGGACAGGGGGCCGGGCACTGAAGCTTTCTTT. The chain couples TRBV11-2 to TRBJ1-1, with TRBD1 matching 12 bases. Germline loops: CDR1 SGHAT, CDR2 FQNNGV. The CDR3 spans 15 residues. J lost 4 bases, V lost 6 bases, and 6 bases had no gene match.